The 20 T cell receptor beta chains below were found in one sample sequenced in a study of blood T cell repertoires in COVID-19. Sequencing was performed with immunoSEQ multiplex PCR; in TCRdb, only in-frame clones are kept and a portion is missing. The repertoire consists of under 200,000 clones, with around nine tenths occurring once and the leading ten covering around 10%. The sequencing input was peripheral blood. The receptor source for this set is a woman in her seventies with COVID-19, enrolled during active disease.

This clone appeared a single time. The chain carries TRBV28 and TRBJ2-3; 8 bases are a match to TRBD1. The CDR3 loop spans 13 amino acids. With 9 bases clipped from V and 6 bases from J, the junction kept 8 bases outside the gene matches. Germline V lookup: CDR1 MDHEN, CDR2 SYDVKM. The CDR3 coding sequence is TGTGCCAGAACCTTCAGGGGGCCGGATACGCAGTATTTT. Its protein product is CARTFRGPDTQYF.

CDR3 sequence: CAIRPGTVDYGYTF. The CDR3 DNA sequence: TGTGCCATCAGACCCGGGACAGTCGACTATGGCTACACCTTC. This chain uses TRBV10-3 with TRBJ1-2; 7 bases fit TRBD1. Losses at the gene ends were 6 bases for V and 3 bases for J; bases not matched to a gene: 7. CDR3 size: 14 residues. From germline, CDR1 is ENHRY and CDR2 SYGVKD.

J is TRBJ1-1 and V is TRBV19; the D gene is possibly TRBD1 (5 bases). CDR3 length equals 15 residues. Germline CDR1 LNHDA, CDR2 SQIVND (reference sequence). V was cut by 5 bases and J by 3 bases, with 16 bases left in between. CDR3 region: CASSPRDRRDTEAFF. For the CDR3, the DNA is TGTGCCAGTAGTCCAAGGGACCGGAGGGACACTGAAGCTTTCTTT.

J is TRBJ2-7 and V is TRBV4-1; perhaps TRBD1 as D (6 bases). Germline V CDR1 and CDR2: MGHRA, YSYEKL. CDR3 length: 14 residues. V dropped 5 bases and J dropped 4 bases, with 15 bases sitting between them. CDR3 sequence: CASSYRVRAYEQYF. The CDR3 DNA reads as TGCGCCAGCAGCTACAGGGTGCGGGCGTACGAGCAGTACTTC.

The chain is built from TRBV5-1 and TRBJ1-6; D is unresolved. From germline, CDR1 is SGHRS and CDR2 YFSETQ. This CDR3 is 16 amino acids long. The V end lost 0 bases, the J end lost 7 bases, and 14 bases lay between the germline ends. The CDR3 DNA sequence: TGCGCCAGCAGCTTGGAAGCAGCGAACTTAAATTCACCCCTCCACTTT. It yields the protein CASSLEAANLNSPLHF.

This chain uses TRBV3-1 (or the pseudogene TRBV3-2) with TRBJ2-2, with D tentatively TRBD2 (5 bases). The CDR3 covers 14 residues. Germline CDR1 and CDR2: LGHDT and YNNKEL (reference sequence). V lost 4 bases to trimming and J lost 7 bases, with 13 bases between them. The CDR3 protein is CASSRRTGVGELFF. The CDR3, as DNA: TGTGCCAGCAGCCGCCGGACTGGGGTCGGGGAGCTGTTTTTT.

This clone was counted between two and nine times. The gene calls are TRBV9 and TRBJ1-4; 9 positions agree with TRBD1. CDR3 size: 16 residues. Germline lookup yields CDR1 SGDLS and CDR2 YYNGEE. Losses at the gene ends were 3 bases for V and 5 bases for J; bases not matched to a gene: 8. In DNA form, the CDR3 reads TGTGCCAGCAGCGGAGGGACAGGGTGGGGGAATGAAAAACTGTTTTTT. Amino acid sequence: CASSGGTGWGNEKLFF.

The chain employs TRBV14 and TRBJ2-7, with TRBD1 matching over 9 bases. The V gene end was trimmed by 1 base and the J gene end by 1 base; junction bases not matched to a gene: 2. The CDR3 loop spans 15 amino acids. CDR1 and CDR2 from the germline V gene are SGHDN and FVKESK. The CDR3 region is CASSQGQGGSYEQYF. DNA for the CDR3: TGTGCCAGCAGCCAAGGACAGGGGGGGTCCTACGAGCAGTACTTC.

V is TRBV9 and J is TRBJ2-5; D possibly corresponds to TRBD2 (6 bases). The CDR3 is 16 amino acids. Germline V gene sequence: CDR1 SGDLS, CDR2 YYNGEE. V lost 5 bases, J lost 4 bases, and 21 bases lay in between. In DNA, the CDR3 is TGTGCCAGCAGTTTGGGGCGGGGAAATCCATTAGAGACCCAGTACTTC. This sequence encodes CASSLGRGNPLETQYF.

The gene calls are TRBV6-1 and TRBJ1-2; 7 bases fit TRBD1. Per the germline V gene, CDR1 is MNHNS and CDR2 is SASEGT. The V segment lost 2 bases and the J segment 1 base; nucleotides outside the gene matches: 1. The CDR3 spans 14 residues. The CDR3 is CASSEWDSNYGYTF. For the CDR3, the DNA is TGTGCCAGCAGTGAATGGGACAGTAACTATGGCTACACCTTC.

This clone was found a few times. This chain links TRBV10-3 with TRBJ1-5; D gene uncertain. V was trimmed by 0 bases and J by 4 bases, leaving 7 bases between them. Germline V gene sequence: CDR1 ENHRY, CDR2 SYGVKD. CDR3 length: 14 amino acids. CDR3 coding DNA: TGTGCCATCAGTGAGTCCTGGCAGAATCAGCCCCAGCATTTT. It translates to CAISESWQNQPQHF.

The chain recombines TRBV5-4 with TRBJ2-7; TRBD1 might be the D (6 bases). Germline lookup yields CDR1 SGHNT and CDR2 YYREEE (reference sequence). V lost 3 bases and J lost 0, with 13 bases in between. The CDR3 spans 15 residues. CDR3 DNA: TGTGCCAGCAGCTCCGGGACAAAGAGCTCCTACGAGCAGTACTTC. Translated, it gives CASSSGTKSSYEQYF.

The chain recombines TRBV2 with TRBJ2-2; TRBD2 matches 7 bases. This CDR3 is built from 17 residues. Germline V gene lookup returns CDR1 SNHLY and CDR2 FYNNEI. The V and J ends lost 4 bases and 1 base, in that order; junction bases with no gene match: 9. The CDR3 nucleotides read TGTGCCAGCAGTGTGGGGCTAGCGGTTCGGAACACCGGGGAGCTGTTTTTT. Encoded protein: CASSVGLAVRNTGELFF.

This chain uses TRBV5-4 with TRBJ2-2, with TRBD1 matching 7 bases. CDR3 length equals 14 residues. Germline values: CDR1 SGHNT, CDR2 YYREEE (reference sequence). V shed 4 bases, J shed 6 bases, and the junction held 6 bases outside the gene matches. The CDR3 here is CASSVQTGAGELFF. The CDR3 DNA follows: TGTGCCAGCAGCGTTCAAACAGGGGCCGGGGAGCTGTTTTTT. The variable domain in full, completed from reference TRBV5-4 and TRBJ2-2, reads ETGVTQSPTHLIKTRGQQVTLRCSSQSGHNTVSWYQQALGQGPQFIFQYYREEENGRGNFPPRFSGLQFPNYSSELNVNALELDDSALYLCASSVQTGAGELFFGEGSRLTVL.

The chain recombines TRBV7-9 with TRBJ1-1; possibly TRBD1 for D (6 bases). Trimming took off 11 bases at V and 4 bases at J, with 17 bases between the two ends. CDR1 and CDR2 (germline): SEHNR, FQNEAQ (reference sequence). This CDR3 is built from 13 residues. CDR3 amino acids: CAGYRVSGTEAFF. As DNA, the CDR3 is TGTGCCGGATACAGGGTGTCTGGCACTGAAGCTTTCTTT.

This clone was detected a few times. The gene calls are TRBV3-1 (or the pseudogene TRBV3-2) and TRBJ1-1, with 7 positions matching TRBD1. From germline, CDR1 is LGHDT and CDR2 YNNKEL (reference sequence). V was clipped by 0 bases and J by 7 bases; unmatched bases: 2. The CDR3 loop spans 13 amino acids. DNA for the CDR3: TGTGCCAGCAGCCAAGAGACAGGGATTGAAGCTTTCTTT. This encodes CASSQETGIEAFF.

This clone was recorded a few times. The rearrangement links TRBV5-6 to TRBJ1-6; the match to TRBD1 covers 8 bases. The CDR3 runs 15 residues. Per the germline V gene, CDR1 is SGHDT and CDR2 is YYEEEE. The junction had 4 bases not matched to a gene; V was cut back by 2 bases and J by 6 bases. The CDR3 protein is CASSFSDRVNSPLHF. The CDR3 bases are TGTGCCAGCAGCTTTTCGGACAGGGTTAATTCACCCCTCCACTTT.

This chain uses TRBV5-1 with TRBJ2-3; TRBD2 matches at 8 bases. Germline V gene sequence: CDR1 SGHRS, CDR2 YFSETQ. With V trimmed by 0 bases and J by 0 bases, 9 bases remained unmatched. This CDR3 contains 18 residues. CDR3 in amino acids: CASSLGGGNTLSTDTQYF. Written as DNA, the CDR3 is TGCGCCAGCAGCTTGGGCGGGGGGAACACGCTGAGCACAGATACGCAGTATTTT.

This chain links TRBV4-1 with TRBJ1-4, with D tentatively TRBD1 (5 bases). Trimming pared 5 bases from V and 0 bases from J, leaving 10 bases between. Germline CDR1 MGHRA, CDR2 YSYEKL. The CDR3 is 15 residues long. In DNA form, the CDR3 reads TGCGCCAGCAGCGCCTGGGGGGCAACTAATGAAAAACTGTTTTTT. It specifies CASSAWGATNEKLFF.

The CDR3 loop is CASSVDRGDYTF. In DNA form, the CDR3 reads TGTGCCAGCAGCGTTGACAGGGGTGACTACACCTTC. J is TRBJ1-2 and V is TRBV7-9; 8 positions match TRBD1. Trimming removed 5 bases from V and 10 bases from J; junction bases left unmatched: 6. Germline V gene sequence: CDR1 SEHNR, CDR2 FQNEAQ (reference sequence). The CDR3 runs to 12 residues.